A selection of T cell receptor beta chains follows, all from one sample in a study of T cell responses to AZD1222 COVID-19 vaccine. TCRdb's copy holds only in-frame clones and misses some; the assay was immunoSEQ multiplex PCR. The sample records about 110,000 clones, roughly nine tenths being singletons. This material consisted of peripheral blood, taken on day 0 of AZD1222 vaccination. The receptors were gathered from an adult in good health. Each CDR3 is given with its conserved first and last residue. A D gene is named only where the DNA matches it firmly. Size is omitted from some rows. Given values are once, few, many or a class for expanded clones.

d_call j_call v_call cdr3_length clone_size cdr3_aa cdr3_nt
- TRBJ2-3 TRBV6-2/TRBV6-3 11 - CASSYSDTQYF TGTGCCAGCAGTTACTCAGATACGCAGTATTTT
- TRBJ1-2 TRBV12-3/TRBV12-4 13 few CASSYPANYGYTF TGTGCCAGCAGTTATCCCGCTAACTATGGCTACACCTTC
- TRBJ1-2 TRBV9 14 - CASAGERGGYGYTF TGTGCCAGCGCCGGGGAAAGGGGCGGCTATGGCTACACCTTC
TRBD1 TRBJ1-4 TRBV19 14 - CASSNRGSNEKLFF TGTGCCAGTAGTAACAGGGGGAGTAATGAAAAACTGTTTTTT
- TRBJ2-3 TRBV19 13 - CATSDRFTDTQYF TGTGCCACTTCGGACAGATTCACAGATACGCAGTATTTT
- TRBJ2-3 TRBV10-3 21 - CAISETSGGLRGGFSTDTQYF TGTGCCATCAGTGAGACCTCAGGGGGCCTCCGCGGGGGATTCTCCACAGATACGCAGTATTTT
- TRBJ1-1 TRBV19 14 - CASSIRTANTEAFF TGTGCCAGTAGTATAAGGACAGCTAACACTGAAGCTTTCTTT
- TRBJ2-1 TRBV7-3 12 - CASSPSPVGEFF TGTGCCAGCAGCCCATCACCCGTCGGGGAGTTCTTC
TRBD1 TRBJ1-3 TRBV5-4 15 - CASSRKTGIGNTIYF TGTGCCAGCAGCCGCAAGACAGGGATTGGAAACACCATATATTTT
- TRBJ1-1 TRBV6-1 17 - CASSDRRGGPFDTEAFF TGTGCCAGCAGTGATAGGAGGGGGGGGCCCTTCGACACTGAAGCTTTCTTT
- TRBJ1-4 TRBV7-2 15 - CASSPLGPLGEKLFF TGTGCCAGCAGCCCTTTGGGGCCCCTCGGGGAAAAACTGTTTTTT
- TRBJ1-2 TRBV5-6 18 - CASSLVALIQGGNYGYTF TGTGCCAGCAGCTTGGTTGCCTTGATCCAGGGAGGGAACTATGGCTACACCTTC
TRBD1 TRBJ1-1 TRBV18 14 - CASSPGQGQGEAFF TGTGCCAGCTCACCCGGACAGGGTCAGGGTGAAGCTTTCTTT
- TRBJ1-4 TRBV5-1 14 - CASSLVDAREKLFF TGCGCCAGCAGCTTGGTGGACGCCAGGGAAAAACTGTTTTTT
TRBD1 TRBJ2-2 TRBV28 13 - CASIGQAVGELFF TGTGCCAGCATTGGACAGGCTGTCGGGGAGCTGTTTTTT
- TRBJ2-7 TRBV19 16 - CASSMAGQPRGYEQYF TGTGCCAGTAGTATGGCGGGCCAGCCAAGGGGCTACGAGCAGTACTTC
- TRBJ2-1 TRBV7-7 15 - CASSRDWGGNNEQFF TGTGCTAGCAGTCGGGACTGGGGCGGGAACAATGAGCAGTTCTTC
- TRBJ1-5 TRBV28 11 - CASSQDQPQHF TGTGCCAGCAGCCAAGATCAGCCCCAGCATTTT